Below, 5 T cell receptor beta chains from the same sample are listed, as sequenced in a study of Ad26.COV2.S vaccination and SARS-CoV-2 variants. Treatment described: around 19 received Ad26.COV2.S at low or high dose, single or two shots; about 5 received placebo; per-sample allocation not given. Each sample was drawn 63 days after the first injection (of vaccine or placebo). The assay was immunoSEQ multiplex PCR, and TCRdb's table has in-frame clones only and misses some. The sample records 360,000 or so clones, about 91% being singletons. This sample comprised peripheral blood, obtained in a trial of Ad26.COV2.S vaccine versus placebo. The receptors were sampled from a person aged 18-65 years who received the Ad26.COV2.S COVID-19 vaccine or a placebo.

The chain links TRBV3-1 (or the pseudogene TRBV3-2) to TRBJ2-5; maybe TRBD2 (5 bases). The CDR3 consists of 14 residues. Germline CDR1 and CDR2: LGHDT and YNNKEL (reference sequence). V was trimmed by 0 bases and J by 7 bases, leaving 12 bases between them. The CDR3 nucleotides are TGTGCCAGCAGCCAAGACAGGACTCCCAGGACCCAGTACTTC. This encodes CASSQDRTPRTQYF.

The V call is TRBV5-6, the J call TRBJ1-2; 7 bases align to TRBD1. Germline assignment: CDR1 SGHDT and CDR2 YYEEEE. The ends lost 3 bases at V and 2 bases at J; junction bases unmatched: 7. This CDR3 spans 15 amino acids. CDR3: CASSSARGSNYGYTF. CDR3 in DNA: TGTGCCAGCAGCTCGGCCAGGGGGAGCAACTATGGCTACACCTTC.

The chain has TRBV28 and TRBJ1-1; tentative D call: TRBD1 (5 bases). This CDR3 has 16 residues. The germline CDR1 and CDR2 sequences are MDHEN and SYDVKM. The ends were cut back, 2 bases at V and 4 bases at J, with 17 bases in the middle. The CDR3 is CASSLGTDFGGTEAFF. In DNA, the CDR3 is TGTGCCAGCAGTTTAGGCACGGACTTTGGGGGCACTGAAGCTTTCTTT.

The chain is built from TRBV30 and TRBJ2-1; D is unclear. Germline V gene sequence: CDR1 GTSNPN, CDR2 SVGIG (reference sequence). This CDR3 comprises 17 residues. The V and J ends lost 0 bases and 0 bases respectively, with 15 bases between them. This CDR3 reads CAWSVLPTSYSYNEQFF. CDR3 in DNA: TGTGCCTGGAGTGTACTCCCTACATCTTACTCCTACAATGAGCAGTTCTTC.

V is TRBV9 and J is TRBJ2-1, with D perhaps TRBD2 (5 bases). Deletions cut 0 bases from V and 2 bases from J, with 9 bases between. There are 15 residues in the CDR3. Looked up from germline, CDR1 is SGDLS and CDR2 is YYNGEE. This CDR3 is CASSVATEAYNEQFF. As DNA, the CDR3 is TGTGCCAGCAGCGTAGCTACGGAGGCCTACAATGAGCAGTTCTTC. Based on the CDR3 plus reference TRBV9 and TRBJ2-1, the full variable domain is DSGVTQTPKHLITATGQRVTLRCSPRSGDLSVYWYQQSLDQGLQFLIQYYNGEERAKGNILERFSAQQFPDLHSELNLSSLELGDSALYFCASSVATEAYNEQFFGPGTRLTVL.